The clone carrying this T cell receptor beta chain was observed a single time. Germline V gene sequence: CDR1 MGHRA, CDR2 YSYEKL. The CDR3 loop spans 14 amino acids. The V segment lost 2 bases and the J segment 6 bases; nucleotides outside the gene matches: 4. The data belong to a study of control samples from healthy donors and cancer patients. Generated by immunoSEQ multiplex PCR, the TCRdb table keeps only in-frame clones and is missing some. Of 120,000 or so clones listed, around 93% are singletons. This receptor was taken from a young man in good health. Sequenced input: blood. The chain combines TRBV4-1 with TRBJ2-5, with TRBD1 matching over 9 bases. The CDR3 DNA is TGCGCCAGCAGCCAATGGACAGGGGAAAAGACCCAGTACTTC. Protein: CASSQWTGEKTQYF.